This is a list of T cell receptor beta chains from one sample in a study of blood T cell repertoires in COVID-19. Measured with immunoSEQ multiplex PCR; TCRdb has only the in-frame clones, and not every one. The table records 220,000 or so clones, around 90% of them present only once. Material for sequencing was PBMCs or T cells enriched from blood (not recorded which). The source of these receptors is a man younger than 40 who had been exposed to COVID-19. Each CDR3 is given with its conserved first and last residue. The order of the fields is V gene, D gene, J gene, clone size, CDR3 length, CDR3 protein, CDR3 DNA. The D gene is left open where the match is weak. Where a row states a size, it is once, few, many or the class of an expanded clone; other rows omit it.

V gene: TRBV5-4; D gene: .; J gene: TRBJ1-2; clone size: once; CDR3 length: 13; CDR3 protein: CASREQGSHGYTF; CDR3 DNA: TGTGCCAGCAGGGAACAGGGTAGCCATGGCTACACCTTC
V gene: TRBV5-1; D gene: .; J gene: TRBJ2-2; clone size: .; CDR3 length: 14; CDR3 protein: CASSLAPPTGELFF; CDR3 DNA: TGCGCCAGCAGCTTGGCCCCCCCAACCGGGGAGCTGTTTTTT
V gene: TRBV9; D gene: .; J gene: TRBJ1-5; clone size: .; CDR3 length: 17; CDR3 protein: CASSEGQGRFSNQPQHF; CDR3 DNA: TGTGCCAGCAGCGAGGGCCAGGGGCGGTTTAGCAATCAGCCCCAGCATTTT
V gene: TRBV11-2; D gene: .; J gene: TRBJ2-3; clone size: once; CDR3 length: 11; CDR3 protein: CASTSADTQYF; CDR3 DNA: TGTGCCAGTACGAGTGCAGATACGCAGTATTTT
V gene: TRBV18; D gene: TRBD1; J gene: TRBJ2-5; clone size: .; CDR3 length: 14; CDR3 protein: CASSRPGGSETQYF; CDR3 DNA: TGTGCCAGCTCACGGCCAGGGGGCTCAGAGACCCAGTACTTC
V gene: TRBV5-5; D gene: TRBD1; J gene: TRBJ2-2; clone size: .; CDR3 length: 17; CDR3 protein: CASSGSAEQGIGGELFF; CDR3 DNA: TGTGCCAGCAGCGGGTCGGCGGAACAGGGGATCGGCGGGGAGCTGTTTTTT
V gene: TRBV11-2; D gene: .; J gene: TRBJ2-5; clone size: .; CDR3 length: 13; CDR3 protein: CASSQTRQETQYF; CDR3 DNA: TGTGCCAGCAGTCAAACTAGGCAAGAGACCCAGTACTTC
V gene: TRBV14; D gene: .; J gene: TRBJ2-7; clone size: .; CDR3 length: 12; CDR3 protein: CASSPGGRKQYF; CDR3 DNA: TGTGCCAGCAGCCCAGGGGGGAGGAAGCAGTACTTC
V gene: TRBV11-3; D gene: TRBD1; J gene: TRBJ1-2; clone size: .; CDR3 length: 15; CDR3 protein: CASSVDRVLVYGYTF; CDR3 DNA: TGTGCCAGCAGCGTTGACAGGGTTCTTGTCTATGGCTACACCTTC
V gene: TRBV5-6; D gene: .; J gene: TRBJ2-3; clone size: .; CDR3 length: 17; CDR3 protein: CASSLGYKSSGTDTQYF; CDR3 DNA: TGTGCCAGCAGCTTGGGGTATAAATCTTCGGGCACAGATACGCAGTATTTT
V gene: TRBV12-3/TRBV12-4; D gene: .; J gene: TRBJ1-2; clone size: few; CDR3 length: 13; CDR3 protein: CASSPRGNYGYTF; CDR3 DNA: TGTGCCAGCAGTCCCCGGGGGAACTATGGCTACACCTTC
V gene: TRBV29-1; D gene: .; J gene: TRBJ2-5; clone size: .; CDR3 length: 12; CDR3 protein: CSVEVGTRDQYF; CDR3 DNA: TGCAGCGTTGAAGTGGGAACCAGGGACCAGTACTTC
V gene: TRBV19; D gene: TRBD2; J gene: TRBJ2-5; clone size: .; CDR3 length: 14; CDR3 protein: CASSTSGGAETQYF; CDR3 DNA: TGTGCCAGTAGCACTAGCGGGGGGGCAGAGACCCAGTACTTC
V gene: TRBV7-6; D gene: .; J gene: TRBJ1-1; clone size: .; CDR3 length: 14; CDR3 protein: CASSLRPMNTEAFF; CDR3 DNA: TGTGCCAGCAGCTTGCGTCCAATGAACACTGAAGCTTTCTTT
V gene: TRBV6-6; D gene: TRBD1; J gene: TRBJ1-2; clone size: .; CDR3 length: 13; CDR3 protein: CASRAGQVPGYTF; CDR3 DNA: TGTGCCAGCAGGGCCGGACAGGTTCCTGGCTACACCTTC
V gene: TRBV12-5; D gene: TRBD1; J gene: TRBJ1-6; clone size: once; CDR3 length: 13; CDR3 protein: CASGYRGYSPLHF; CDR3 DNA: TGTGCTAGTGGTTACAGGGGATATTCACCCCTCCACTTT
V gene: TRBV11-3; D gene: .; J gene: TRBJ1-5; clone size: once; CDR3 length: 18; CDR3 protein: CASSLVAPAGYGNQPQHF; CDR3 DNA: TGTGCCAGCAGCTTAGTCGCGCCCGCGGGGTATGGCAATCAGCCCCAGCATTTT
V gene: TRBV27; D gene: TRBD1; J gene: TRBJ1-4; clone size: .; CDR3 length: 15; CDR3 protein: CASRAQGAPDEKLFF; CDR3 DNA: TGTGCCAGCAGAGCACAGGGGGCGCCGGATGAAAAACTGTTTTTT
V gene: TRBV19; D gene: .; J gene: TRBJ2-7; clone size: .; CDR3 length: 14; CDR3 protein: CASSISRRGYEQYF; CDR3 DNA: TGTGCCAGTAGTATATCACGCCGGGGATACGAGCAGTACTTC
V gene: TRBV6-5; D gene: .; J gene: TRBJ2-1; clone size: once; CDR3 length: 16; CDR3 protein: CASSYSTGQNLNEQFF; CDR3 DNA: TGTGCCAGCAGTTACTCGACAGGCCAGAATCTCAATGAGCAGTTCTTC
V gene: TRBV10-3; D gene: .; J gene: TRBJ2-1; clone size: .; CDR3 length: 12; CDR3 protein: CATGQLSNEQFF; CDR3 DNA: TGTGCCACAGGACAGCTAAGCAATGAGCAGTTCTTC
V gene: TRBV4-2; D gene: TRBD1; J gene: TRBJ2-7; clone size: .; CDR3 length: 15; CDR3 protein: CASSQVAGTAYEQYF; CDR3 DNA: TGTGCCAGCAGCCAAGTGGCCGGGACAGCCTACGAGCAGTACTTC
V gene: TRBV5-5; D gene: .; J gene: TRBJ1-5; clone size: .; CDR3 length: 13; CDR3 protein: CASSLAGIQPQHF; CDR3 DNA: TGTGCCAGCAGCTTGGCAGGGATCCAGCCCCAGCATTTT
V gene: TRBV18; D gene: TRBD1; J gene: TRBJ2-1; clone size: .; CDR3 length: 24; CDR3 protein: CASSPRPGQGVLGLRHDTYNEQFF; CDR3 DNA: TGTGCCAGCTCACCGCGTCCGGGACAGGGGGTCCTGGGACTACGTCATGATACCTACAATGAGCAGTTCTTC